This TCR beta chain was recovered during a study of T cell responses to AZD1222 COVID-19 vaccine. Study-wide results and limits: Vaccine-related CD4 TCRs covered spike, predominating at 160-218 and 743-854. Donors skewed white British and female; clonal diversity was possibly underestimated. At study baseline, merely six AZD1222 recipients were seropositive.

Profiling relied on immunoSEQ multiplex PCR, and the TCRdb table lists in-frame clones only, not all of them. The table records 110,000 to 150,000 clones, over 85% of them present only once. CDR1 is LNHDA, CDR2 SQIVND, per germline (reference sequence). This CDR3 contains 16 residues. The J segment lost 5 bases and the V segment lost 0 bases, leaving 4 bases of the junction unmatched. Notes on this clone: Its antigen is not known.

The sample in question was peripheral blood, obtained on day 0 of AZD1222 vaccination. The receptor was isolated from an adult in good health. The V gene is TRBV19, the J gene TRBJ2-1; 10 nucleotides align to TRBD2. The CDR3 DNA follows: TGTGCCAGTAGTATAGATCAACTAGCGGGAAACAATGAGCAGTTCTTC. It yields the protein CASSIDQLAGNNEQFF.